This TCR beta chain was recorded in a study of T-cell reconstitution after alpha-beta-depleted transplantation in children. Germline values: CDR1 LGHNA, CDR2 YSLEER. The CDR3 has 16 amino acids. V lost 0 bases and J 4 bases, leaving 15 bases between the germline ends. Comments on this clonotype: Its antigen is unidentified.

Unique molecular identifiers featured in how the TCRbeta library was prepared. Each CDR3 protein is one row after TCRdb ran MiXCR on the PCR reads. The repertoire consists of about 980,000 distinct CDR3 sequences, with around 30% occurring once and the leading ten covering 28%. Study-level results: At the one-year point after transplant, T-cell counts and TCRbeta diversity were found to come mostly from T cells that had been newly produced.

The receptor comes from a boy in the first two years of life who had a stem cell transplant for SCID, so the T cells may come from the graft donor. Here the sequenced sample was PBMCs, mostly from graft donor cells, taken 360 days after TCRalphabeta/CD19-depleted stem cell transplant. The rearrangement uses TRBV4-3 and TRBJ1-2; possibly TRBD1 for D (5 bases). The CDR3: CASSQDLQGGSYGYTF. The CDR3 bases are TGCGCCAGCAGCCAAGATCTTCAGGGAGGGAGCTATGGCTACACCTTC.